This record covers a single T cell receptor beta chain. Its target is unknown. This CDR3 is built from 12 residues. Looked up from germline, CDR1 is WSHSY and CDR2 is SAAADI. Trimming pared 10 bases from V and 1 base from J, leaving 10 bases between. These data come from a study of OX40 agonist ivuxolimab in advanced cancers. Study details: Hepatocellular carcinoma, melanoma, renal cell or head and neck cancer was diagnosed in the dose-escalation patients. Those enrolled were roughly 85% male, with a mean age of approximately 60 years and ages from roughly 23 to 80.

Study findings and constraints: The CD4+ and CD8+ T cells in the blood had expanded clonally by week 6 at 0.1 to 3.0 mg/kg.

The assay was immunoSEQ multiplex PCR, and TCRdb's table has in-frame clones only and misses some. The sample holds approximately 70,000 clones, 75% to 95% seen once. The chain uses TRBV10-2 and TRBJ1-1; D is uncertain. Sequenced material: CD4+ or CD8+ T cells sorted from blood, taken in a trial of the OX40 agonist ivuxolimab. This TCR was recovered from an adult with an advanced solid tumor such as melanoma, head and neck, liver or kidney cancer. CDR3 bases: TGCGCCACCATCACAGAGAACACTGAAGCTTTCTTT. Residues: CATITENTEAFF.